This TCR beta chain was retrieved from a study of blood T cell repertoires in COVID-19. Overall study: The study drew acute and convalescent COVID-19 samples from the United States, Italy and Spain.

The length of the CDR3 is 11 residues. V shed 5 bases and J shed 8 bases, with 9 bases lying between them. How the authors handled the data: Estimates of nucleated cell counts were drawn from the amplification of reference gene primers. The table came from immunoSEQ multiplex PCR; TCRdb's copy has only in-frame clones and leaves some out. That table is the source of V, J and clone size, and D and trimming were worked out from the DNA. The table shows around 100,000 clones, with 69% occurring only once. Sequences were obtained from peripheral blood. This TCR was sampled from a man of 80 years or more with acute or convalescent COVID-19. V and J are TRBV12-3 or TRBV12-4 and TRBJ1-1; the D gene is possibly TRBD1 (5 bases). CDR3 bases: TGTGCCAGCAGTCGGACACTCGAAGCTTTCTTT. Its translation: CASSRTLEAFF.